The entry below gives a single T cell receptor (beta chain) sequence along with its context. TCRdb keeps only in-frame clones here, not all; method: immunoSEQ multiplex PCR. The table shows 250,000 to 400,000 clones, with 70% to 90% occurring only once. The sample comes from a study of blood T cell repertoires in COVID-19. V was trimmed by 3 bases and J by 6 bases, leaving 21 bases between them. CDR1 and CDR2 (germline): MNHEY, SVGEGT. CDR3 length equals 16 residues. This chain connects TRBV6-2 or TRBV6-3 to TRBJ2-7; D is possibly TRBD1 (5 bases). The sequenced sample consisted of peripheral blood. The clonotype was recovered from a young woman with COVID-19, enrolled during active disease. The CDR3 region is CASSYGQGRIPSEQYF. The CDR3 DNA reads TGTGCCAGCAGTTATGGGCAGGGTCGAATACCTAGCGAGCAGTACTTC.